This T cell receptor (beta chain) is from a study of control samples from healthy donors and cancer patients. This clone has just a few counts. Profiling relied on immunoSEQ multiplex PCR, and the TCRdb table lists in-frame clones only, not all of them. The sample lists 130,000 or so clones; over 75% were seen once. V was pared by 5 bases and J by 10 bases, with 12 bases between. Germline CDR1 reads MNHEY; CDR2 reads SVGAGI. This CDR3 spans 13 amino acids. The sequencing sample was made of blood. The chain uses TRBV6-5 and TRBJ1-6; a possible D gene is TRBD1 (5 bases). This sequence originates from a man aged 35-49 years in good health. In DNA, the CDR3 is TGTGCCAGCAGTCGGGACCTCACATCACCCCTCCACTTT. Translation gives CASSRDLTSPLHF.